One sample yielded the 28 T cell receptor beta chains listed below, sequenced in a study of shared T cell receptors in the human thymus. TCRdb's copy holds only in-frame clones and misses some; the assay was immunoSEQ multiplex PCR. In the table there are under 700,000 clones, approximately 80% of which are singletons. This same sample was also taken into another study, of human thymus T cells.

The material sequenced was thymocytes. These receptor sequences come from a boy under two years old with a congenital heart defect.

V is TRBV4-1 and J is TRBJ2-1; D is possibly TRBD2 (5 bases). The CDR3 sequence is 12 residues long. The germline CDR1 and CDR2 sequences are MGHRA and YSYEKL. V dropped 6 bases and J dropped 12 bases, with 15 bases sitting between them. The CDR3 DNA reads TGCGCCAGCAGTGGGTCTCTCGCGGGGCAGTTCTTC. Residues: CASSGSLAGQFF.

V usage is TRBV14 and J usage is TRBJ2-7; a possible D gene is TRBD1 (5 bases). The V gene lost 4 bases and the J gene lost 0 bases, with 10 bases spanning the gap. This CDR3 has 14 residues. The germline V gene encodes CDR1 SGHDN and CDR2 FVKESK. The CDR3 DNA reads TGTGCCAGCAGCCTGGGCGGACACTCCTACGAGCAGTACTTC. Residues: CASSLGGHSYEQYF.

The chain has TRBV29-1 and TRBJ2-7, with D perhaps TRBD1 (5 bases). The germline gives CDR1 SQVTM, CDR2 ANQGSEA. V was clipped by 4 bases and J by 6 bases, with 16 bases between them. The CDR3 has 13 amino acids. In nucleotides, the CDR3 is TGCAGCGTTGGAAGGGCAGGGCCTGGCGAGCAGTACTTC. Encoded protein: CSVGRAGPGEQYF.

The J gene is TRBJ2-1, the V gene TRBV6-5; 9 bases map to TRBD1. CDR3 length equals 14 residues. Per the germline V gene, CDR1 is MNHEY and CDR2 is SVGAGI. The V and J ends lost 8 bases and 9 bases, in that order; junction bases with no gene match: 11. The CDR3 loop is CASASGTGCGEQFF. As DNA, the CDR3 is TGTGCCAGCGCCTCCGGGACAGGGTGTGGTGAGCAGTTCTTC.

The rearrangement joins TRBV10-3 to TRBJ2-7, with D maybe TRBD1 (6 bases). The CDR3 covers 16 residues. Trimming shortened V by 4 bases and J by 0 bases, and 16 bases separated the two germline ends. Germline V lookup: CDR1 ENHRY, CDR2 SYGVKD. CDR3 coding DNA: TGTGCCATCAGTGGGTACACAGGGAACGGCTCCTACGAGCAGTACTTC. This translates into CAISGYTGNGSYEQYF.

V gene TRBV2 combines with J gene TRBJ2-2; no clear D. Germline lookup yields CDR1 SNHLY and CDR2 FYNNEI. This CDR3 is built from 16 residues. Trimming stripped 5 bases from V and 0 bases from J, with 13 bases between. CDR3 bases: TGTGCCAGCAGTCGACATAGACCCTCGAACACCGGGGAGCTGTTTTTT. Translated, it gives CASSRHRPSNTGELFF.

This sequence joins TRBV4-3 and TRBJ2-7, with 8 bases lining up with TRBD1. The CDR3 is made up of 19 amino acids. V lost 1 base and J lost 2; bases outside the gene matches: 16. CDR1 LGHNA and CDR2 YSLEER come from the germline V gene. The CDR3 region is CASSQGARDRTTITYEQYF. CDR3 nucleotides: TGCGCCAGCAGCCAAGGGGCAAGGGACAGGACTACAATCACCTACGAGCAGTACTTC.

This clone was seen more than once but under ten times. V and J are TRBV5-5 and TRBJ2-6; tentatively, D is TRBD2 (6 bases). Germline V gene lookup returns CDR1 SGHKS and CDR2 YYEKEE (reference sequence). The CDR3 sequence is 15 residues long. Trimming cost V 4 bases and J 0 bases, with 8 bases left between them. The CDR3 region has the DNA TGTGCCAGCAGCGGAGGGAACTCTGGGGCCAACGTCCTGACTTTC. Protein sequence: CASSGGNSGANVLTF.

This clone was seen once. CDR3 DNA: TGTGCCAGCATCTTCCAGGGGAACACTGAAGCTTTCTTT. Translating it yields CASIFQGNTEAFF. This chain links TRBV6-1 with TRBJ1-1; possible D gene TRBD1, 5 bases. Germline V lookup: CDR1 MNHNS, CDR2 SASEGT. Trimming stripped 7 bases from V and 1 base from J, with 10 bases between. This CDR3 has 13 amino acids.

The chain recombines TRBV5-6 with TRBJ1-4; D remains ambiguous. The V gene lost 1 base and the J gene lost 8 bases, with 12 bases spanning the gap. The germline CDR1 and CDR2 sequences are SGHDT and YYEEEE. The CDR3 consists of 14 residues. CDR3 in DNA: TGTGCCAGCAGCTTGCCTCGCGCGGGGGAAAAACTGTTTTTT. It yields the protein CASSLPRAGEKLFF.

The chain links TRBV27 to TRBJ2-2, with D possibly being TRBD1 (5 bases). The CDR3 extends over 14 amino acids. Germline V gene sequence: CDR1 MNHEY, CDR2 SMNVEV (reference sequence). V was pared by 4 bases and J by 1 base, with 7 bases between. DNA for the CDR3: TGTGCCAGCAGTTCCACAGGGAACACCGGGGAGCTGTTTTTT. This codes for CASSSTGNTGELFF.

In nucleotides, the CDR3 is TGTGCCAGCAGCTTAGGGCAGACTAATGAAAAACTGTTTTTT. Translated, it gives CASSLGQTNEKLFF. The gene calls are TRBV11-2 and TRBJ1-4; no definite D call. Per germline, CDR1 SGHAT and CDR2 FQNNGV. V was pared by 1 base and J by 2 bases, with 5 bases between. The CDR3 loop spans 14 amino acids. Full variable domain (missing parts from reference TRBV11-2 and TRBJ1-4): EAGVAQSPRYKIIEKRQSVAFWCNPISGHATLYWYQQILGQGPKLLIQFQNNGVVDDSQLPKDRFSAERLKGVDSTLKIQPAKLEDSAVYLCASSLGQTNEKLFFGSGTQLSVL.

Here the CDR3 reads CASSKGTSAPLKDTQYF. DNA for the CDR3: TGTGCCAGCAGTAAGGGGACTAGCGCCCCTCTGAAAGATACGCAGTATTTT. The chain combines TRBV27 with TRBJ2-3, with 10 bases identical to TRBD2. The CDR3 has 17 amino acids. Germline V gene data show CDR1 as MNHEY and CDR2 as SMNVEV (reference sequence). V was clipped by 5 bases and J by 5 bases; unmatched bases: 13.

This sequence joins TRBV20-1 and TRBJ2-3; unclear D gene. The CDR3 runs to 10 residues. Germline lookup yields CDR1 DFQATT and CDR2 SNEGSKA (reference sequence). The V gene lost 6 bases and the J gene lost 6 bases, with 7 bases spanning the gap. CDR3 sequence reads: CSAPMDTQYF. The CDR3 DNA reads TGCAGTGCCCCCATGGATACGCAGTATTTT.

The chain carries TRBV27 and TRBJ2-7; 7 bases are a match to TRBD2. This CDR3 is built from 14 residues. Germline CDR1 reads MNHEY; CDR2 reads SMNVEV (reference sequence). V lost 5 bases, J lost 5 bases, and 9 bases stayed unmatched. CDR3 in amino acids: CASSPLGRSHEQYF. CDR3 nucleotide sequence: TGTGCCAGCAGTCCGCTCGGGAGGAGCCACGAGCAGTACTTC.

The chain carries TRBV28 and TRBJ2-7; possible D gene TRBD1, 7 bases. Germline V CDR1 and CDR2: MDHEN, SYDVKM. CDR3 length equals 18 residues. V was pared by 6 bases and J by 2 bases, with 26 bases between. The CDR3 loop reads CASSERGTTGPPTYEQYF. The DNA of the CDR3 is TGTGCCAGCAGCGAACGCGGGACGACAGGGCCCCCAACCTACGAGCAGTACTTC.

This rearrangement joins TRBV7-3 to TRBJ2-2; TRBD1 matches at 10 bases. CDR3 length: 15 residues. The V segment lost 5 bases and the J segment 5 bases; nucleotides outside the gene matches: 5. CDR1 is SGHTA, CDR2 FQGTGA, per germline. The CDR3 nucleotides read TGTGCCAGCAGCCCGGGACAGGGGTCAACCGGGGAGCTGTTTTTT. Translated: CASSPGQGSTGELFF.

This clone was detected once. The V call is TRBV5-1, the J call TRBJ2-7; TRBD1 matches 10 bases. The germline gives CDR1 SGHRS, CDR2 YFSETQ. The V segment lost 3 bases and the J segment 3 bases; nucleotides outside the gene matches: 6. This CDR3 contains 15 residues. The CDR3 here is CASSSRTGGGYEQYF. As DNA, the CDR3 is TGCGCCAGCAGCTCTCGGACAGGGGGAGGCTACGAGCAGTACTTC.

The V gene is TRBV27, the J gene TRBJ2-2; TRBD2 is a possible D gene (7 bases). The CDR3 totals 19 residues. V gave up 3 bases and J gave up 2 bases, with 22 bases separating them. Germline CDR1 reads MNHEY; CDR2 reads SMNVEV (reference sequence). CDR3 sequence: CASSLLSGTWTSNTGELFF. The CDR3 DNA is TGTGCCAGCAGTTTGCTCAGCGGGACATGGACCTCCAACACCGGGGAGCTGTTTTTT.

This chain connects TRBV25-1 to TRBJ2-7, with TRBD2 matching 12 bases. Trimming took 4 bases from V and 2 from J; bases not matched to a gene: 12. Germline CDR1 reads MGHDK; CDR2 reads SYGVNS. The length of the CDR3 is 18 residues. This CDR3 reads CASSGAGTSGRGPYEQYF. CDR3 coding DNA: TGTGCCAGCAGTGGAGCCGGGACTAGCGGGCGAGGGCCCTACGAGCAGTACTTC.

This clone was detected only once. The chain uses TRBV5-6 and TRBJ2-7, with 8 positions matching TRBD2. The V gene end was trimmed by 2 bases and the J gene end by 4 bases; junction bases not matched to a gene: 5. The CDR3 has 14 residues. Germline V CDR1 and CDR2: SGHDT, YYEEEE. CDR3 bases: TGTGCCAGCAGCTTAGGCGGGAGGATGTACGAGCAGTACTTC. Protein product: CASSLGGRMYEQYF.

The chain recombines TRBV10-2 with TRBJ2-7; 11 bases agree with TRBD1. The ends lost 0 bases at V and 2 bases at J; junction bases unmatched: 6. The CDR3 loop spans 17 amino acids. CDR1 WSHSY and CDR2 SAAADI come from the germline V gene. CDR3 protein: CASSESKGQGVTYEQYF. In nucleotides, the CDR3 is TGCGCCAGCAGTGAGTCGAAGGGACAGGGGGTTACCTACGAGCAGTACTTC.

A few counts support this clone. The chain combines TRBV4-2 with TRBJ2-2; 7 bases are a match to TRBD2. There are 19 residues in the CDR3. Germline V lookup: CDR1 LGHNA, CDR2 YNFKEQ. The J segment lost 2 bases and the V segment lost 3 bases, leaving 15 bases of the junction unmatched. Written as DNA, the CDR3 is TGTGCCAGCAGCCAGGGGTCGGGGGGACGACTTTTAAACACCGGGGAGCTGTTTTTT. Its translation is CASSQGSGGRLLNTGELFF.

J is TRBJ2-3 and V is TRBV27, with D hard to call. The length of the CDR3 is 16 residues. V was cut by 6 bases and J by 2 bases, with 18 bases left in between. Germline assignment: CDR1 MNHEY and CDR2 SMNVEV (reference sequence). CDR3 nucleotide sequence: TGTGCCAGCAGCGTAGACGTCAGGTTTCTCACAGATACGCAGTATTTT. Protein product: CASSVDVRFLTDTQYF.

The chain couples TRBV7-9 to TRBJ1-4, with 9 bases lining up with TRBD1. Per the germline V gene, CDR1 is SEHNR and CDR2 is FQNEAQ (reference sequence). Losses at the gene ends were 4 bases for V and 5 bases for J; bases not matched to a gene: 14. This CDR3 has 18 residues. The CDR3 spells CASSCGQGSRHKNEKLFF. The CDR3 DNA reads TGTGCCAGCAGCTGCGGACAGGGGAGCCGACATAAGAATGAAAAACTGTTTTTT.

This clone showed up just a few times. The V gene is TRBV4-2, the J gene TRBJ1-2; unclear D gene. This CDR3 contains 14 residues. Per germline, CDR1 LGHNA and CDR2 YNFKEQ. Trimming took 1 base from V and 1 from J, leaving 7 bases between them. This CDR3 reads CASSQVRLNYGYTF. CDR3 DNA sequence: TGTGCCAGCAGCCAAGTGAGACTTAACTATGGCTACACCTTC.

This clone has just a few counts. CDR3 region: CASSPGSPANYGYTF. CDR3 sequence (DNA): TGTGCCAGCTCACCGGGCAGCCCAGCTAACTATGGCTACACCTTC. The V gene is TRBV18, the J gene TRBJ1-2, with no clear D. Trimming cost V 3 bases and J 0 bases, with 11 bases left between them. Germline V gene sequence: CDR1 KGHSH, CDR2 LQKENI. The CDR3 is 15 residues long.

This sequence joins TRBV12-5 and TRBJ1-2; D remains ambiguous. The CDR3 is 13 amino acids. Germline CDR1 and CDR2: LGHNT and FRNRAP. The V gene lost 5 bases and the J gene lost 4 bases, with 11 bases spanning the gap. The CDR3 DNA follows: TGTGCTAGTGGTCCCCTGTGGAGCTATGGCTACACCTTC. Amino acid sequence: CASGPLWSYGYTF.